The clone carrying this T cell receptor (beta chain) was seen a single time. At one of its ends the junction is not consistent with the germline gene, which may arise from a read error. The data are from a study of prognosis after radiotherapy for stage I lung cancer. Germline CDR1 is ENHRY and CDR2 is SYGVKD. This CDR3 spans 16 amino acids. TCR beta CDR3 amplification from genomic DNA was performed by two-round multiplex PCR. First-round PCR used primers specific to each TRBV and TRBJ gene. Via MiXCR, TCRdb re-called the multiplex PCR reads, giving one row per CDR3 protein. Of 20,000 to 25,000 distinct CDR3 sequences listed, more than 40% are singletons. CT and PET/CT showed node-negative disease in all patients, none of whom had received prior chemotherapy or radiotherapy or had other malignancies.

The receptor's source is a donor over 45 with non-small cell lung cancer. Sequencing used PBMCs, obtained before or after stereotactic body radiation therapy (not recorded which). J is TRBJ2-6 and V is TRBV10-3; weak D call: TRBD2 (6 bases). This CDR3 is CAIGDFGGSGANFLTF. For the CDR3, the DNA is TGTGCCATCGGTGATTTCGGGGGTTCTGGGGCCAACTTCCTGACTTTC.